The present T cell receptor beta chain was sequenced within a study of shared clonotypes between healthy human individuals. This clone has just one count. Trimming removed 3 bases from V and 2 bases from J; junction bases left unmatched: 11. Germline CDR1 and CDR2: SGHRS and YFSETQ. The CDR3 is 17 residues long. Method: immunoSEQ multiplex PCR; TCRdb's copy keeps in-frame clones and lacks some. The sample lists 850,000 to 1,200,000 clones, under 80% occurring once. The V gene is TRBV5-1, the J gene TRBJ2-3, with 8 bases identical to TRBD1. This receptor was taken from a young man in good health. The material sequenced was memory CD4+ T cells sorted from blood. This sample's subset: CD45RA-negative fraction. The CDR3 DNA reads as TGCGCCAGCAGCTCAACCGGGACAGGATTTCTCACAGATACGCAGTATTTT. Residues: CASSSTGTGFLTDTQYF.